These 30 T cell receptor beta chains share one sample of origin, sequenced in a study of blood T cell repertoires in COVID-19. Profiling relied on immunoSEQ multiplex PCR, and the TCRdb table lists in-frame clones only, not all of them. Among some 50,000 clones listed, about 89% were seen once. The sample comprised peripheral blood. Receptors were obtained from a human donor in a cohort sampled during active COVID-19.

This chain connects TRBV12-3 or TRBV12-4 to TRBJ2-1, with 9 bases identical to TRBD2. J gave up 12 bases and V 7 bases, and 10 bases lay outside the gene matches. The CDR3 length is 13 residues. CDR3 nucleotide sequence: TGTGCCAGCATGGCTAGCGGGGCGCGTCGGCAGTTCTTC. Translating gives CASMASGARRQFF.

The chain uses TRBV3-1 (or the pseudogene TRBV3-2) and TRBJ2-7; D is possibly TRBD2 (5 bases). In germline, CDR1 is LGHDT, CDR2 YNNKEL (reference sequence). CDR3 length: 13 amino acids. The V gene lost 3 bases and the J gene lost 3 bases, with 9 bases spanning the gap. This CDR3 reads CASSQADFYEQYF. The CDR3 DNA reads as TGTGCCAGCAGCCAGGCGGACTTCTACGAGCAGTACTTC.

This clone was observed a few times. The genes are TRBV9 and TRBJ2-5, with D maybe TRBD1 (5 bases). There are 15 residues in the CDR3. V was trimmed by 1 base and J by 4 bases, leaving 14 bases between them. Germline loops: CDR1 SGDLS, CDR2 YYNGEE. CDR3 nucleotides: TGTGCCAGCAGCGTATCCACAGGTCAGGGAGAGACCCAGTACTTC. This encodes CASSVSTGQGETQYF. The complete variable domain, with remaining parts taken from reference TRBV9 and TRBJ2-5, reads DSGVTQTPKHLITATGQRVTLRCSPRSGDLSVYWYQQSLDQGLQFLIQYYNGEERAKGNILERFSAQQFPDLHSELNLSSLELGDSALYFCASSVSTGQGETQYFGPGTRLLVL.

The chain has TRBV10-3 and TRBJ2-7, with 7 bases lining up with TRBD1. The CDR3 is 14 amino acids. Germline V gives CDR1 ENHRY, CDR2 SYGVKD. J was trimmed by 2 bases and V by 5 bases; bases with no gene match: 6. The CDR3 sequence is CAISSRDSPYEQYF. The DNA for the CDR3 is TGTGCCATCAGTTCCCGGGACAGCCCCTACGAGCAGTACTTC.

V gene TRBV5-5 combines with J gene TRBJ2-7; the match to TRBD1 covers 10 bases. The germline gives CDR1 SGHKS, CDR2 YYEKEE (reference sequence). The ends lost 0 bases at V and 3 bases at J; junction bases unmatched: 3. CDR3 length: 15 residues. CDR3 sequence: CASSLVWTGGYEQYF. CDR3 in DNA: TGTGCCAGCAGCTTGGTTTGGACAGGGGGCTACGAGCAGTACTTC.

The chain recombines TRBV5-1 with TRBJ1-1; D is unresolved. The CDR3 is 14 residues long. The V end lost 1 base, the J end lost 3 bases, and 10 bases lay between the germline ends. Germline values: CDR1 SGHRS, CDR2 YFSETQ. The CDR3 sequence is CASSLSGWDTEAFF. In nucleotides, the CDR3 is TGCGCCAGCAGCTTGTCGGGTTGGGACACTGAAGCTTTCTTT.

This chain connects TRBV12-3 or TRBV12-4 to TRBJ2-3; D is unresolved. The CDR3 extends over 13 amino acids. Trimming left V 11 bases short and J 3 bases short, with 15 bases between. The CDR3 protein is CAGRVSPTDTQYF. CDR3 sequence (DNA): TGTGCCGGCCGGGTATCGCCTACAGATACGCAGTATTTT.

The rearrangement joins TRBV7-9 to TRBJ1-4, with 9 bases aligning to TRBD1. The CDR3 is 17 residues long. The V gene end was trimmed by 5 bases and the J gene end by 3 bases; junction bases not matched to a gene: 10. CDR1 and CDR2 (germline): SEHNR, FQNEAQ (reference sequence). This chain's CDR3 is CASSPFTGGAANEKLFF. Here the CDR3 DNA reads TGTGCCAGCAGCCCCTTTACAGGGGGCGCCGCTAATGAAAAACTGTTTTTT. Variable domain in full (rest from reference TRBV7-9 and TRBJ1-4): DTGVSQNPRHKITKRGQNVTFRCDPISEHNRLYWYRQTLGQGPEFLTYFQNEAQLEKSRLLSDRFSAERPKGSFSTLEIQRTEQGDSAMYLCASSPFTGGAANEKLFFGSGTQLSVL.

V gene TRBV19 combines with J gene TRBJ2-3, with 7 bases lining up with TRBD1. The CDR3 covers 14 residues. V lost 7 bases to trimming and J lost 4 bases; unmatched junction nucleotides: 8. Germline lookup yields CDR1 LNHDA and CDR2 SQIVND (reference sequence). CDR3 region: CASTATGISDTQYF. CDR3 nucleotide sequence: TGTGCCAGTACCGCGACAGGGATCTCAGATACGCAGTATTTT.

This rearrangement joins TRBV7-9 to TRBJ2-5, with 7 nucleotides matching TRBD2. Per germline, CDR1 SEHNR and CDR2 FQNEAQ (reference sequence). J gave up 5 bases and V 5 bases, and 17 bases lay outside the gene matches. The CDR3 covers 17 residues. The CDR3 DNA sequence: TGTGCCAGCAGCCACCACTCGGGACTCCCCGGGAGGGAGACCCAGTACTTC. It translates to CASSHHSGLPGRETQYF.

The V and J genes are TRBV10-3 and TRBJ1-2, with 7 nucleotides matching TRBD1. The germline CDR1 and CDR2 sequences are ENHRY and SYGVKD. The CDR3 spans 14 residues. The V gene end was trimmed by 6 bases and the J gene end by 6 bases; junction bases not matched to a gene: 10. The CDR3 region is CAISTGEGGDGYTF. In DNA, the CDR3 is TGTGCCATCAGCACAGGGGAAGGAGGCGATGGCTACACCTTC.

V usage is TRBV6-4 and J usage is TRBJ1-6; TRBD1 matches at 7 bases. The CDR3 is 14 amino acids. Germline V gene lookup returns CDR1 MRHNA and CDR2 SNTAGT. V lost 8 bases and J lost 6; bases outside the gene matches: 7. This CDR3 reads CASWGQGGNSPLHF. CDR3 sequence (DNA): TGTGCCAGCTGGGGTCAGGGGGGTAATTCACCCCTCCACTTT.

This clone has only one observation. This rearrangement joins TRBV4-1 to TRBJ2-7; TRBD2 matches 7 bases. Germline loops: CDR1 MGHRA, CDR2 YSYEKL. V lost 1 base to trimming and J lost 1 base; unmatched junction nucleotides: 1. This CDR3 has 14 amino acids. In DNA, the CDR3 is TGCGCCAGCAGCCAAGGAGCGGGGTCCTACGAGCAGTACTTC. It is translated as CASSQGAGSYEQYF.

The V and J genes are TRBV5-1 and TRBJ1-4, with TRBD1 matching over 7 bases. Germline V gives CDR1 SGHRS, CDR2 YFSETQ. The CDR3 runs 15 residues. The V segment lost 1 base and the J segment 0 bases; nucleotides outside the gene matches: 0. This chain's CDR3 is CASSLTGATNEKLFF. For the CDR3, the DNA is TGCGCCAGCAGCTTGACAGGGGCAACTAATGAAAAACTGTTTTTT.

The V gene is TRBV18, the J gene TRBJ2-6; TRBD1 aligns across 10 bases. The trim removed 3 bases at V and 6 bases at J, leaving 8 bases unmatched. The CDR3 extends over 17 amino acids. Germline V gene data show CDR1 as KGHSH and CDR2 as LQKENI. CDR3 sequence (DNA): TGTGCCAGCTCACCCGGACAGGGGGGAGTGGTGGCCAACGTCCTGACTTTC. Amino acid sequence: CASSPGQGGVVANVLTF. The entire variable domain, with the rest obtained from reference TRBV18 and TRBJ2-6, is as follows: NAGVMQNPRHLVRRRGQEARLRCSPMKGHSHVYWYRQLPEEGLKFMVYLQKENIIDESGMPKERFSAEFPKEGPSILRIQQVVRGDSAAYFCASSPGQGGVVANVLTFGAGSRLTVL.

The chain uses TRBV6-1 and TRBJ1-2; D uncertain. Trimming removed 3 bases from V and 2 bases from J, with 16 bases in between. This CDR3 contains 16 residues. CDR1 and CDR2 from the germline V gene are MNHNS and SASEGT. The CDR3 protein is CASSDKLASYNYGYTF. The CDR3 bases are TGTGCCAGCAGTGATAAGTTAGCCAGCTACAACTATGGCTACACCTTC.

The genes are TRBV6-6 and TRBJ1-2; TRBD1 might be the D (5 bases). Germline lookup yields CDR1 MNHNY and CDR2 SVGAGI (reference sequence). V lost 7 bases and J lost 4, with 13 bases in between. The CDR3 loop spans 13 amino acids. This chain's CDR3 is CASTAGTAYGYTF. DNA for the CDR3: TGTGCCAGCACCGCCGGGACTGCCTATGGCTACACCTTC.

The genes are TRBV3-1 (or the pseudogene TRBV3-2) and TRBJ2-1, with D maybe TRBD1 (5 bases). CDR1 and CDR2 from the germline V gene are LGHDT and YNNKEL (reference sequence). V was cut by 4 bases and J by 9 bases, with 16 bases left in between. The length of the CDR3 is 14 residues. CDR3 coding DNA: TGTGCCAGCAGCCGGGGCGGTAGTAAAGTTGAGCAGTTCTTC. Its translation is CASSRGGSKVEQFF.

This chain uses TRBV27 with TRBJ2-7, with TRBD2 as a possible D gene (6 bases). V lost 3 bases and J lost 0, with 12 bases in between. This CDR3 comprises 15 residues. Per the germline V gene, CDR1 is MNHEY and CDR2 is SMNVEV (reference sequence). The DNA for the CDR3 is TGTGCCAGCAGTTTGGATAGCGGTAGCTCCTACGAGCAGTACTTC. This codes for CASSLDSGSSYEQYF.

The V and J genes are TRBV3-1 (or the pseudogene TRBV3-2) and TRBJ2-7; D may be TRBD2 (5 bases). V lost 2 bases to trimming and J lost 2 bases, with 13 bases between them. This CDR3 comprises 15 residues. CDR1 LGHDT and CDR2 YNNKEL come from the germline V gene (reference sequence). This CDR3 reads CASSQRGSVTYEQYF. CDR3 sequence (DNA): TGTGCCAGCAGCCAACGTGGTAGCGTGACCTACGAGCAGTACTTC.

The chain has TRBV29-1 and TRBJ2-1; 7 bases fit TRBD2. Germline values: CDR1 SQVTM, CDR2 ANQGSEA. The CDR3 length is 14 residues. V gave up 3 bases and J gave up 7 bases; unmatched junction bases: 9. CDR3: CSVDLGSGINEQFF. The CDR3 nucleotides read TGCAGCGTTGATTTGGGAAGCGGGATTAATGAGCAGTTCTTC.

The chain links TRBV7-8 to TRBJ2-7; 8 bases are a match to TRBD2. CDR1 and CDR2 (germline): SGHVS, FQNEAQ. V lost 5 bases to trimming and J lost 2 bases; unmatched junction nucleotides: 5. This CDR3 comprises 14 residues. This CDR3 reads CASSPTGGPYEQYF. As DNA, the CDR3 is TGTGCCAGCAGCCCGACGGGAGGGCCCTACGAGCAGTACTTC.

The DNA of the CDR3 is TGTGCCAGCAGTGAGGGACAGGGTTTTGAAAAACTGTTTTTT. Translation gives CASSEGQGFEKLFF. The rearrangement uses TRBV6-1 and TRBJ1-4; 9 nucleotides line up with TRBD1. With V trimmed by 3 bases and J by 7 bases, 3 bases remained unmatched. This CDR3 comprises 14 residues. Germline assignment: CDR1 MNHNS and CDR2 SASEGT.

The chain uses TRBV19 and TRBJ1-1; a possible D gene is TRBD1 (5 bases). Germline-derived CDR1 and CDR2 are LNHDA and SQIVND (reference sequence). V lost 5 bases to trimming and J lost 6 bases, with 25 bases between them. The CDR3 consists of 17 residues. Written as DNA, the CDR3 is TGTGCCAGTAGTCCGCCCAGGGTCGATCCCATCTCGGCTGAAGCTTTCTTT. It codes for CASSPPRVDPISAEAFF.

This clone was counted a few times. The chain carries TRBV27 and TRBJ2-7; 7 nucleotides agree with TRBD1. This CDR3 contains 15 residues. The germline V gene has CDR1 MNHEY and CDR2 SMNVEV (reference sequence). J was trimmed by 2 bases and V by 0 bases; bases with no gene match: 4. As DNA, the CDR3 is TGTGCCAGCAGTTTATCGTACAGGGGTCCCTACGAGCAGTACTTC. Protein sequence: CASSLSYRGPYEQYF.

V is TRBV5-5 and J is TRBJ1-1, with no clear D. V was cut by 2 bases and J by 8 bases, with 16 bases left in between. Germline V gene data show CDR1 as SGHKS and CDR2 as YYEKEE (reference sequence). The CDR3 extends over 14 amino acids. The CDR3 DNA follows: TGTGCCAGCAGCTTTAATTCGGCAACAGACGAAGCTTTCTTT. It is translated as CASSFNSATDEAFF. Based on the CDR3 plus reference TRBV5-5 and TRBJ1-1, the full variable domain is DAGVTQSPTHLIKTRGQQVTLRCSPISGHKSVSWYQQVLGQGPQFIFQYYEKEERGRGNFPDRFSARQFPNYSSELNVNALLLGDSALYLCASSFNSATDEAFFGQGTRLTVV.

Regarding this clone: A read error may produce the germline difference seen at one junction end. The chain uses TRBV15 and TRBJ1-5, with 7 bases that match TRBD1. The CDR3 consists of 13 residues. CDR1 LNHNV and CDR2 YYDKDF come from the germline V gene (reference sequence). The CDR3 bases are TGTGCCACCAGCGGAGACAGGGCTCAGCCCCAGCATTTT. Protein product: CATSGDRAQPQHF. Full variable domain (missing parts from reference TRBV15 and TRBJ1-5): DAMVIQNPRYQVTQFGKPVTLSCSQTLNHNVMYWYQQKSSQAPKLLFHYYDKDFNNEADTPDNFQSRRPNTSFCFLDIRSPGLGDTAMYLCATSGDRAQPQHFGDGTRLSIL.

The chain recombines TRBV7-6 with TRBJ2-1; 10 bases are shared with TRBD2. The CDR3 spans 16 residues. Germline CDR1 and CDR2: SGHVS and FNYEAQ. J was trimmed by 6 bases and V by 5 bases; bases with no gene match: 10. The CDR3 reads CASSHVSGGLSNEQFF. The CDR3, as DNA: TGTGCCAGCAGCCACGTTAGCGGGGGGCTGTCCAATGAGCAGTTCTTC. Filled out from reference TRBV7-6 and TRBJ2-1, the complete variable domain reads GAGVSQSPRYKVTKRGQDVALRCDPISGHVSLYWYRQALGQGPEFLTYFNYEAQQDKSGLPNDRFSAERPEGSISTLTIQRTEQRDSAMYRCASSHVSGGLSNEQFFGPGTRLTVL.

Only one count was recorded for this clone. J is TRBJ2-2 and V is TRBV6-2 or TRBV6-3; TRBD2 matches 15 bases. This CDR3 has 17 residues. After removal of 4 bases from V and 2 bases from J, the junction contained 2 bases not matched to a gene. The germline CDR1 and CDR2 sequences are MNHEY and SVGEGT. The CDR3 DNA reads TGTGCCAGCAGTTGGGGACTAGCGGGGGGAAACACCGGGGAGCTGTTTTTT. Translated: CASSWGLAGGNTGELFF.

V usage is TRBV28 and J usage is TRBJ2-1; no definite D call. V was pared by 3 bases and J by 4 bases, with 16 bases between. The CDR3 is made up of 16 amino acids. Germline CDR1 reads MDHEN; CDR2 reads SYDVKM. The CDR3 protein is CASSLGSLYPYNEQFF. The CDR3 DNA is TGTGCCAGCAGTTTGGGTAGCCTCTACCCGTACAATGAGCAGTTCTTC.